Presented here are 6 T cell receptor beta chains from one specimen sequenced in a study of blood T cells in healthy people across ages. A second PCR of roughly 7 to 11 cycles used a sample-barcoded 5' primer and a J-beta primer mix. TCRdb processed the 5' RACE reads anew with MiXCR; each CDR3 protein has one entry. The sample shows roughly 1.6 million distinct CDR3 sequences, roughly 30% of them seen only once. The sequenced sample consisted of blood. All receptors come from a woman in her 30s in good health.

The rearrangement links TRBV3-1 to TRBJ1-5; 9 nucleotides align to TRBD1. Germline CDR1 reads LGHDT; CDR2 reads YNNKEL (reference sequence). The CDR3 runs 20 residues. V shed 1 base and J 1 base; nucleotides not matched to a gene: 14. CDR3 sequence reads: CASSQGSMLGTGRSNQPQHF. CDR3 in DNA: TGTGCCAGCAGCCAAGGATCTATGCTGGGGACAGGGCGAAGCAATCAGCCCCAGCATTTT.

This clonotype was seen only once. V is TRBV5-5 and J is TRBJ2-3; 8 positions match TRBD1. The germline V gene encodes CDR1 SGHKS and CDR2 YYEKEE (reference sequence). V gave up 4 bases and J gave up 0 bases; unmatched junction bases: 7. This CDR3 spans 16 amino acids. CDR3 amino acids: CASSLINRGSTDTQYF. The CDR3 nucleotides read TGTGCCAGCAGCCTAATCAACAGGGGGAGCACAGATACGCAGTATTTT.

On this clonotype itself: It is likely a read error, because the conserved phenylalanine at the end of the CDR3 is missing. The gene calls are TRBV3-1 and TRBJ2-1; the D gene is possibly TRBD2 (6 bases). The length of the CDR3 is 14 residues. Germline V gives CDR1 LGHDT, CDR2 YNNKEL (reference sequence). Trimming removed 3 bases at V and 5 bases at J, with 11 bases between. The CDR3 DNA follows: TGTGCCAGCAGCCACGGGAGCGGTGACAATGAGCAGTTCATC. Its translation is CASSHGSGDNEQFI.

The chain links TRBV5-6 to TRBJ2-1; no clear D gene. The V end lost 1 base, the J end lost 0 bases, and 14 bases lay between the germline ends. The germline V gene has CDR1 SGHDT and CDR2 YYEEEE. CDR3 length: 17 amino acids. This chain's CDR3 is CASSLRRDGSSYNEQFF. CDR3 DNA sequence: TGTGCCAGCAGCTTGAGGAGAGACGGCAGCTCCTACAATGAGCAGTTCTTC.

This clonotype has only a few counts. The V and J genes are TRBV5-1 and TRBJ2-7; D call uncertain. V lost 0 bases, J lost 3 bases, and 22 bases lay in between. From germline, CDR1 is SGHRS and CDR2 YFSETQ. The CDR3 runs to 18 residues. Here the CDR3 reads CASSLEGRSLLGHYEQYF. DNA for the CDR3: TGCGCCAGCAGCTTGGAGGGCCGGTCCCTTCTAGGCCACTACGAGCAGTACTTC.

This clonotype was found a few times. The CDR3 bases are TGTGCCATCAGTGAGTCCCTGGACGGCGGGACCCAGTACTTC. It specifies CAISESLDGGTQYF. The V and J genes are TRBV10-3 and TRBJ2-5; D not resolved. The CDR3 spans 14 residues. In germline, CDR1 is ENHRY, CDR2 SYGVKD. V was clipped by 0 bases and J by 7 bases, with 12 bases between them.